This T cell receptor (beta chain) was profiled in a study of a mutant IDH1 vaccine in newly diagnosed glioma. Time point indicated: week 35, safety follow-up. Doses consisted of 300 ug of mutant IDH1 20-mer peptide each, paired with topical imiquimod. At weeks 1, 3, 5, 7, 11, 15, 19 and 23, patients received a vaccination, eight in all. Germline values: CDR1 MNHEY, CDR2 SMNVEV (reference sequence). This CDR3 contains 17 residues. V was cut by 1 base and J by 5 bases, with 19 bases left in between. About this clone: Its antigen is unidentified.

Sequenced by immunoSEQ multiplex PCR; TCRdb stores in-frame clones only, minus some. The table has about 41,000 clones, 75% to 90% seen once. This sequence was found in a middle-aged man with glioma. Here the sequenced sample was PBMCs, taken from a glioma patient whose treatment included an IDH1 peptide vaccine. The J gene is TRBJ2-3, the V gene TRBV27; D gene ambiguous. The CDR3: CASSLWWPTSRRDTQYF. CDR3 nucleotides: TGTGCCAGCAGTTTATGGTGGCCTACCAGTCGCAGAGATACGCAGTATTTT.